Each of the 4 T cell receptor beta chains below was sequenced from the same sample in a study of T cells in Graves' hyperthyroidism and ophthalmopathy. TCR beta CDR3 regions were amplified from RNA. The HTBI primer set drove a first-round RT-PCR of the TCR CDR3. TCRdb reprocessed the multiplex PCR reads via MiXCR and lists one record per CDR3 protein. The sample carries about 740,000 distinct CDR3 sequences, roughly 15% recorded once. Input material: blood. The receptor set was obtained from a young woman with Graves' hyperthyroidism.

This clonotype was detected many times. The genes are TRBV2 and TRBJ1-5, with D tentatively TRBD1 (5 bases). The CDR3 length is 14 residues. V was shortened by 8 bases and J by 5 bases, with 16 bases between the two germline ends. The germline V gene encodes CDR1 SNHLY and CDR2 FYNNEI. DNA for the CDR3: TGTGCCAGCGGGGGAGAGGCTTCGGATCAGCCCCAGCATTTT. Protein: CASGGEASDQPQHF.

This clonotype came up many times. J is TRBJ1-1 and V is TRBV7-8; TRBD1 is a possible D gene (5 bases). Per germline, CDR1 SGHVS and CDR2 FQNEAQ. Trimming took off 7 bases at V and 1 base at J, with 16 bases between the two ends. The CDR3 runs to 15 residues. The CDR3 protein is CASTSSGQPNTEAFF. The CDR3 DNA reads TGTGCCAGCACCTCTTCGGGGCAGCCGAACACTGAAGCTTTCTTT.

This clonotype was found many times. The V call is TRBV6-2 or TRBV6-3, the J call TRBJ2-7; 9 bases are shared with TRBD2. Trimming took 4 bases from V and 3 from J; bases not matched to a gene: 7. Germline lookup yields CDR1 MNHEY and CDR2 SVGEGT. There are 15 residues in the CDR3. The CDR3 protein is CASSWGLASRYEQYF. Written as DNA, the CDR3 is TGTGCCAGCAGTTGGGGACTAGCCTCTCGCTACGAGCAGTACTTC.

The chain is built from TRBV7-9 and TRBJ2-1, with 8 bases matching TRBD2. Germline V gives CDR1 SEHNR, CDR2 FQNEAQ (reference sequence). The CDR3 is 17 residues long. Trimming took 3 bases from V and 4 from J; bases not matched to a gene: 11. This CDR3 reads CASSFGCGRCGYNEQFF. Written as DNA, the CDR3 is TGTGCCAGCAGCTTTGGCTGCGGGAGGTGTGGGTACAATGAGCAGTTCTTC.